Given below is one T cell receptor beta chain in context. The data were obtained in a study of blood T cell repertoires in COVID-19. Germline values: CDR1 MDHEN, CDR2 SYDVKM. V lost 8 bases and J lost 5, with 13 bases in between. The CDR3 length is 12 residues. Assay: immunoSEQ multiplex PCR; the TCRdb copy retains only in-frame clones and omits some. The data contain more than 200,000 clones, around 80% of them singletons. Source material: PBMCs or T cells enriched from blood (not recorded which). This sequence was found in a woman between 40 and 55 years old with acute COVID-19. The chain couples TRBV28 to TRBJ2-7; D not resolved. The CDR3 region is CASGRPGHEQYF. The DNA for the CDR3 is TGTGCCAGCGGCCGCCCTGGCCACGAGCAGTACTTC.